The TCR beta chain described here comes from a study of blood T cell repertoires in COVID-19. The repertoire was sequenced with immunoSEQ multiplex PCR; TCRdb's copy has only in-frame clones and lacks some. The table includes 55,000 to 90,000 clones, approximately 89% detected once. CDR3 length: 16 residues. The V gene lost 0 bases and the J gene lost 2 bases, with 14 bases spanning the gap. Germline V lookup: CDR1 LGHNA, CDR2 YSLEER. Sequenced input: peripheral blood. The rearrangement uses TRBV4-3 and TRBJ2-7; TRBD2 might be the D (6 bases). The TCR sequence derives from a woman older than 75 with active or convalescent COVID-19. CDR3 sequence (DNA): TGCGCCAGCAGCCAAGATATCGGGGGTTTCGCCTACGAGCAGTACTTC. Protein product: CASSQDIGGFAYEQYF.